These 24 T cell receptor beta chains were sequenced from one sample in a study of blood T cell repertoires in COVID-19. Libraries were prepared by immunoSEQ multiplex PCR; TCRdb keeps only in-frame clonotypes and omits some of them. The sample includes 240,000 or so clones, approximately 91% of them seen just once. Sequences were obtained from peripheral blood. The receptor source for this set is a woman aged 25 to 39 with acute or convalescent COVID-19.

The gene calls are TRBV6-5 and TRBJ1-2; possibly TRBD1 for D (6 bases). Deletions cut 5 bases from V and 8 bases from J, with 18 bases between. The CDR3 is 14 residues long. The germline V gene encodes CDR1 MNHEY and CDR2 SVGAGI. CDR3: CASSPGAGLGGYTF. In DNA form, the CDR3 reads TGTGCCAGCAGTCCAGGGGCCGGCCTAGGGGGCTACACCTTC.

The table lists this clone with a few counts. The rearrangement uses TRBV9 and TRBJ1-4; 9 bases line up with TRBD1. The CDR3 loop spans 16 amino acids. The germline CDR1 and CDR2 sequences are SGDLS and YYNGEE. V lost 2 bases, J lost 8 bases, and 10 bases stayed unmatched. The CDR3 spells CASSVAGQGINEKLFF. In nucleotides, the CDR3 is TGTGCCAGCAGCGTCGCGGGACAGGGCATTAACGAAAAACTGTTTTTT.

The chain uses TRBV29-1 and TRBJ2-1, with TRBD1 as a possible D gene (5 bases). Trimming removed 4 bases at V and 8 bases at J, with 12 bases between. The CDR3 consists of 12 residues. The germline V gene has CDR1 SQVTM and CDR2 ANQGSEA. CDR3 protein: CSVVKGLDEQFF. CDR3 DNA sequence: TGCAGCGTTGTAAAGGGGTTGGATGAGCAGTTCTTC.

This rearrangement joins TRBV19 to TRBJ1-4, with no clear D. V gave up 3 bases and J gave up 0 bases, with 8 bases separating them. This CDR3 spans 15 amino acids. Germline V gives CDR1 LNHDA, CDR2 SQIVND (reference sequence). CDR3 sequence (DNA): TGTGCCAGTAGTATGGGGAGTGCAACTAATGAAAAACTGTTTTTT. It yields the protein CASSMGSATNEKLFF.

The genes are TRBV6-5 and TRBJ1-1; a possible D gene is TRBD1 (6 bases). The CDR3 contains 15 residues. The germline CDR1 and CDR2 sequences are MNHEY and SVGAGI. V was shortened by 6 bases and J by 3 bases, with 17 bases between the two germline ends. CDR3 region: CASSLQGFLDTEAFF. CDR3 in DNA: TGTGCCAGCAGCCTACAGGGTTTTTTGGACACTGAAGCTTTCTTT.

The chain carries TRBV7-8 and TRBJ1-5; 10 positions agree with TRBD1. The CDR3 is 15 amino acids. CDR1 and CDR2 (germline): SGHVS, FQNEAQ. V lost 5 bases and J lost 7; bases outside the gene matches: 8. CDR3: CASSERQGARQPQHF. CDR3 nucleotides: TGTGCCAGCAGCGAAAGACAGGGGGCACGGCAGCCCCAGCATTTT. The variable domain in full, with the rest retrieved from reference TRBV7-8 and TRBJ1-5, is GAGVSQSPRYKVAKRGQDVALRCDPISGHVSLFWYQQALGQGPEFLTYFQNEAQLDKSGLPSDRFFAERPEGSVSTLKIQRTQQEDSAVYLCASSERQGARQPQHFGDGTRLSIL.

This clone was recorded a few times. The chain links TRBV20-1 to TRBJ1-3; D uncertain. V was shortened by 3 bases and J by 3 bases, with 12 bases between the two germline ends. The CDR3 totals 14 residues. Germline lookup yields CDR1 DFQATT and CDR2 SNEGSKA (reference sequence). In nucleotides, the CDR3 is TGCAGTGCTAGTCAAGCGACGGGTGGAAACACCATATATTTT. Translating gives CSASQATGGNTIYF.

The chain links TRBV11-3 to TRBJ2-6; D may be TRBD2 (6 bases). The CDR3 runs to 15 residues. Germline V gene lookup returns CDR1 SGHNT and CDR2 YENEEA. The V end was cut by 3 bases, the J end by 0 bases, with 6 bases between. The CDR3 loop reads CASSLGGSGANVLTF. The CDR3 DNA sequence: TGTGCCAGCAGCTTGGGGGGCTCTGGGGCCAACGTCCTGACTTTC.

The gene calls are TRBV19 and TRBJ1-1, with D unresolved. This CDR3 is 16 amino acids long. The V gene's germline CDR1 is LNHDA and CDR2 SQIVND (reference sequence). Trimming left V 3 bases short and J 0 bases short, with 14 bases between. The CDR3 nucleotides are TGTGCCAGTAGTATCCCCGGGGTCCTTATGAACACTGAAGCTTTCTTT. Amino acid sequence: CASSIPGVLMNTEAFF.

The J gene is TRBJ2-6, the V gene TRBV24-1, with a possible D match to TRBD1 (6 bases). CDR1 is KGHDR and CDR2 is SFDVKD in the germline V gene. Trimming pared 4 bases from V and 4 bases from J, leaving 13 bases between. This CDR3 has 16 amino acids. The CDR3 DNA sequence: TGTGCCACCAGTGAGAGAACAGGGAACGGGGCCAACGTCCTGACTTTC. Encoded protein: CATSERTGNGANVLTF.

V usage is TRBV5-1 and J usage is TRBJ2-7; 9 bases match TRBD1. The CDR3 consists of 16 residues. J was trimmed by 5 bases and V by 4 bases; bases with no gene match: 13. Germline assignment: CDR1 SGHRS and CDR2 YFSETQ. The chain's CDR3 is CASSLGDRVIIDEQYF. In nucleotides, the CDR3 is TGCGCCAGCAGCCTAGGGGACAGGGTCATAATCGACGAGCAGTACTTC. Using reference TRBV5-1 and TRBJ2-7 for the parts outside the CDR3, the full variable domain is KAGVTQTPRYLIKTRGQQVTLSCSPISGHRSVSWYQQTPGQGLQFLFEYFSETQRNKGNFPGRFSGRQFSNSRSEMNVSTLELGDSALYLCASSLGDRVIIDEQYFGPGTRLTVT.

This clone came up a few times. This chain links TRBV12-3 or TRBV12-4 with TRBJ2-3, with D perhaps TRBD1 (6 bases). Trimming cost V 10 bases and J 0 bases, with 8 bases left between them. This CDR3 contains 12 residues. The CDR3 region is CATGQSTDTQYF. The CDR3 nucleotides are TGTGCCACCGGACAGAGCACAGATACGCAGTATTTT.

This chain joins TRBV9 and TRBJ2-7; possible D gene TRBD2, 6 bases. Germline CDR1 is SGDLS and CDR2 is YYNGEE. V gave up 0 bases and J gave up 4 bases, with 17 bases separating them. This CDR3 has 16 residues. CDR3 residues: CASSVGSGVRSYEQYF. The CDR3 DNA follows: TGTGCCAGCAGCGTAGGATCGGGAGTTAGGTCTTACGAGCAGTACTTC.

J is TRBJ2-7 and V is TRBV6-2 or TRBV6-3, with D maybe TRBD1 (6 bases). The germline V and J ends were trimmed by 2 bases and 6 bases, with 17 bases remaining between them. This CDR3 region has 15 residues. CDR1 and CDR2 (germline): MNHEY, SVGEGT. This chain's CDR3 is CASSYILTTGSEQYF. CDR3 nucleotide sequence: TGTGCCAGCAGTTACATTCTTACAACAGGGAGCGAGCAGTACTTC.

The chain links TRBV11-3 to TRBJ2-3, with 10 positions matching TRBD1. The CDR3 has 15 amino acids. With 3 bases clipped from V and 3 bases from J, the junction kept 3 bases outside the gene matches. In germline, CDR1 is SGHNT, CDR2 YENEEA. The CDR3 loop reads CASSLGQGMTDTQYF. The CDR3 DNA is TGTGCCAGCAGCTTGGGACAGGGGATGACAGATACGCAGTATTTT.

J is TRBJ2-2 and V is TRBV27; perhaps TRBD2 as D (5 bases). The germline gives CDR1 MNHEY, CDR2 SMNVEV (reference sequence). The CDR3 has 15 amino acids. CDR3 region: CASSVGLAWGGELFF. The CDR3 DNA reads as TGTGCAAGCTCAGTGGGCCTAGCTTGGGGCGGGGAGCTGTTTTTT.

This chain connects TRBV5-1 to TRBJ2-7, with 7 bases identical to TRBD1. Trimming cost V 1 base and J 2 bases; bases outside gene matches: 12. CDR3 size: 17 residues. The germline V gene encodes CDR1 SGHRS and CDR2 YFSETQ. The CDR3 DNA is TGCGCCAGCAGCTTGAGGCACGGACAGGTCGTCCCCTACGAGCAGTACTTC. Protein product: CASSLRHGQVVPYEQYF.

V usage is TRBV27 and J usage is TRBJ2-7; TRBD2 is a possible D gene (6 bases). The CDR3 loop spans 16 amino acids. CDR1 is MNHEY and CDR2 is SMNVEV in the germline V gene (reference sequence). Trimming removed 8 bases at V and 2 bases at J, with 22 bases between. The CDR3 loop is CASPWAGRAHTYEQYF. The DNA of the CDR3 is TGTGCCAGCCCCTGGGCGGGGCGGGCTCATACCTACGAGCAGTACTTC.

V gene TRBV7-2 combines with J gene TRBJ2-7; TRBD2 might be the D (6 bases). V was cut by 0 bases and J by 7 bases, with 10 bases left in between. CDR3 length equals 13 residues. Germline V gives CDR1 SGHTA, CDR2 FQGNSA. The CDR3 DNA follows: TGTGCCAGCAGCTTAGCTGGGCGGGATGAGCAGTACTTC. Amino acid sequence: CASSLAGRDEQYF.

This clone has a handful of counts. V usage is TRBV5-6 and J usage is TRBJ1-1, with 9 positions matching TRBD1. After removal of 0 bases from V and 0 bases from J, the junction contained 6 bases not matched to a gene. The CDR3 is 17 residues long. The V gene's germline CDR1 is SGHDT and CDR2 YYEEEE. CDR3 residues: CASSLGDRVLMNTEAFF. The CDR3 DNA reads as TGTGCCAGCAGCTTGGGGGACAGGGTGTTAATGAACACTGAAGCTTTCTTT.

The chain links TRBV2 to TRBJ2-3, with TRBD1 as a possible D gene (6 bases). V dropped 6 bases and J dropped 6 bases, with 10 bases sitting between them. The CDR3 sequence is 12 residues long. Germline V CDR1 and CDR2: SNHLY, FYNNEI. The CDR3: CASRVQGDTQYF. CDR3 sequence (DNA): TGTGCCAGCAGAGTACAGGGTGATACGCAGTATTTT.

A note on this clone: A read error may produce the germline difference seen at one junction end. This sequence joins TRBV4-1 and TRBJ1-1; D possibly corresponds to TRBD1 (5 bases). Germline CDR1 MGHRA, CDR2 YSYEKL. The CDR3 is made up of 15 amino acids. The CDR3 DNA reads TGCGCCCGCAGCCGAGGTGGGGGAGGGAACACTGAAGCTTTCTTT. Its protein is CARSRGGGGNTEAFF.

J is TRBJ2-1 and V is TRBV9; 9 bases agree with TRBD1. Germline V lookup: CDR1 SGDLS, CDR2 YYNGEE. J gave up 12 bases and V 4 bases, and 20 bases lay outside the gene matches. The CDR3 totals 17 residues. The CDR3 is CASSLGQGTTMIYRQFF. Written as DNA, the CDR3 is TGTGCCAGCAGCTTAGGACAGGGGACAACAATGATTTATAGGCAGTTCTTC. Using reference TRBV9 and TRBJ2-1 for the parts outside the CDR3, the full variable domain is DSGVTQTPKHLITATGQRVTLRCSPRSGDLSVYWYQQSLDQGLQFLIQYYNGEERAKGNILERFSAQQFPDLHSELNLSSLELGDSALYFCASSLGQGTTMIYRQFFGPGTRLTVL.

The rearrangement links TRBV5-1 to TRBJ2-1; D not resolved. CDR3 length: 16 residues. Trimming took off 4 bases at V and 0 bases at J, with 14 bases between the two ends. Germline CDR1 and CDR2: SGHRS and YFSETQ. The CDR3 spells CASSIDTGGSYNEQFF. As DNA, the CDR3 is TGCGCCAGCAGCATCGATACGGGTGGCTCCTACAATGAGCAGTTCTTC.